A single count supports the clone carrying this T cell receptor beta chain. Categorization into cohorts depended on clinical history that participants reported. The source of the sample is a study of blood T cell repertoires in COVID-19. Methods used by the authors: Amplification from reference gene primers served as the basis for estimated nucleated cell counts. Assay used: immunoSEQ multiplex PCR; TCRdb lists only in-frame clones, some missing. V and J calls and clone size come straight from that table; D and trimming were deduced from the DNA. The sample carries around 300,000 clones, approximately 86% recorded once. V was pared by 3 bases and J by 6 bases, with 11 bases between. This CDR3 is built from 13 residues. Germline V gene data show CDR1 as SGHTA and CDR2 as FQGNSA.

The sequenced sample consisted of PBMCs or T cells enriched from blood (not recorded which). This rearrangement joins TRBV7-2 to TRBJ1-1, with D perhaps TRBD1 (6 bases). The clonotype originates from a young woman who had recovered from COVID-19. The CDR3 sequence: CASSFEGGPEAFF. Here the CDR3 DNA reads TGTGCCAGCAGCTTTGAGGGGGGGCCTGAAGCTTTCTTT. Complete variable domain (other parts from reference TRBV7-2 and TRBJ1-1): GAGVSQSPSNKVTEKGKDVELRCDPISGHTALYWYRQSLGQGLEFLIYFQGNSAPDKSGLPSDRFSAERTGGSVSTLTIQRTQQEDSAVYLCASSFEGGPEAFFGQGTRLTVV.